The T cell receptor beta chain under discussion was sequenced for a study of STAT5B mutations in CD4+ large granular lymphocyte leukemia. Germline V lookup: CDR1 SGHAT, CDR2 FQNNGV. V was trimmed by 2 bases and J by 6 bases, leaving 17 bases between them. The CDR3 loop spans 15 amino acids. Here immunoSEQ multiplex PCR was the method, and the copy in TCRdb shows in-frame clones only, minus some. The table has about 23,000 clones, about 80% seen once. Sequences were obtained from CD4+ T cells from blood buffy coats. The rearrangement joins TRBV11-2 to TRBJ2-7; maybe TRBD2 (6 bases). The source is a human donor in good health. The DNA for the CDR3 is TGTGCCAGCAGCTTATCGGGGGAATCCGCGCTCGAGCAGTACTTC. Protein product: CASSLSGESALEQYF.